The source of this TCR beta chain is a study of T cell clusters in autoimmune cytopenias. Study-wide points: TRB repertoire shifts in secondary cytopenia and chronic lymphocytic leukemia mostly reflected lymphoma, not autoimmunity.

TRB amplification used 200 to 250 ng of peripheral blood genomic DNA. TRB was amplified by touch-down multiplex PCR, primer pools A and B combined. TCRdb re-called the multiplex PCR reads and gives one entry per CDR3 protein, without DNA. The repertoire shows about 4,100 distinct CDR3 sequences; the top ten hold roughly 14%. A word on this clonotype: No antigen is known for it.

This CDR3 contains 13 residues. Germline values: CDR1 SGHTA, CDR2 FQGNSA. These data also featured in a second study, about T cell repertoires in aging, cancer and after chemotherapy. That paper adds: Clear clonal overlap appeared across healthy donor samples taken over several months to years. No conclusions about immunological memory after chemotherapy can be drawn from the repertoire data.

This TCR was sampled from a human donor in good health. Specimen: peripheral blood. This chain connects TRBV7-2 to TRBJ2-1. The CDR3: CASSLDFWNEQFF.